This entry features one TCR beta chain sequence. The antigen it recognizes is unknown. Within one base of it there is no much larger clone, and no base qualities were kept. The data stem from a study of Ad26.COV2.S vaccination and SARS-CoV-2 variants (dated by TCRdb to about 2021). About the investigation overall: Vaccine-arm donors came from COV1001, a multicentre, randomized, double-blind, placebo-controlled phase I-IIa trial of Ad26.COV2.S in healthy adults. Ad26.COV2.S was administered intramuscularly at a dose of 5x10^10 or 1x10^11 viral particles, either as one shot or as two shots given 56 days apart. Trial participants were randomized into five groups of five, in which low-dose or high-dose Ad26.COV2.S was given once or twice, or placebo was given on both occasions. TCRbeta repertoire sequencing served as the tool for gauging how specific and how broad the SARS-CoV-2-reactive T cell receptors were following Ad26.COV2.S vaccination. Throughout the experiments and outcome assessment, investigators stayed blinded to trial group allocation. The TCR-sequenced set comprised roughly 30 samples: around 20 Ad26.COV2.S vaccine recipients, 5 placebo recipients and 8 SARS-CoV-2 convalescent individuals.

The immunoSEQ Assay was the method used to sequence TCRbeta CDR3 regions. After extraction, genomic DNA underwent amplification by bias-controlled multiplex PCR, followed by high-throughput sequencing. Concerning the study's data processing: To quantify the absolute abundance of every unique TCRbeta CDR3 region, sequences were collapsed and filtered. T cell fraction was estimated by normalizing TCRbeta template counts to usable DNA, which was measured by amplifying reference genes present in all nucleated cells. Repertoire TCRs were annotated as SARS-CoV-2-specific by exact matching of V gene, CDR3 amino acid sequence and J gene to a known reactive TCR set. MIRA supplied the reference SARS-CoV-2 TCR set, which was filtered for enrichment in COVID-19-positive ImmuneCODE repertoires so that public or cross-reactive TCRs were removed. Using the MIRA antigens, annotated TCRs were further analysed by specific ORF or by position within an ORF. Depth was the summed frequency of annotated unique rearrangements, while breadth was defined as annotated unique rearrangements over total unique productive rearrangements. Group comparisons of TCR breadth used two-sided Wilcoxon rank-sum tests. Imported from immuneACCESS, the table was reduced by TCRdb to in-frame sequences with V and J called. These copies leave out some clones; in studies compared against another copy, an unresolved V gene accounts for under half, and the cause of the remainder is not known. V, J and clone size are taken as reported in that table, and D and trimming were inferred from the DNA itself. The table for this sample lists some 240,000 clones; around 88% of them were counted only once. The ten largest clones capture nearly 3% of the sample.

On the study overall, not on this receptor specifically: The study was not powered to compare responses between vaccine doses or regimens. Ad26.COV2.S recipients had higher spike-specific TCR breadth than placebo recipients (P = 0.0014). According to the authors, total T cell responses may have been underestimated by the TCR breadth and depth analyses. After vaccination, substantial breadth of spike-specific CD8+ and CD4+ T cell responses was reported. Vaccine and placebo recipients had comparable non-spike TCR breadth, which fits with the vaccine containing only spike.

Sample treatment or condition, as interpreted from the label and publication: about 20 received Ad26.COV2.S at low or high dose, single or two shots; several received placebo; per-sample allocation not given. For vaccine and placebo recipients, the sequenced repertoires came from samples collected on day 63 after the first injection. In Cohort 1b, some 25 adults aged 18-55 years were enrolled at a single site in Boston, USA, between 29 July and 7 August 2020. As a vaccine, Ad26.COV2.S was a replication-incompetent adenovirus type 26 vector that expressed a prefusion-stabilized SARS-CoV-2 spike protein derived from the original Wuhan strain. The CDR1 and CDR2 encoded by the germline V gene (reference sequence) are SGHKS and YYEKEE. The CDR3 runs 12 amino acids, cysteine and phenylalanine included. The retained sequence is limited to the CDR3, 36 bases, with the frame set at the first base. The germline ends are 11 bases apart after V is trimmed by 6 bases and J by 8 bases.

This TCR was sampled from a person aged 18-65 years who received the Ad26.COV2.S COVID-19 vaccine or a placebo. The sequence is built from TRBV5-5 and TRBJ2-2; the D gene is unclear. This material consisted of peripheral blood, taken in a trial of Ad26.COV2.S vaccine versus placebo. The bases read TGTGCCAGCACCCCCTGGTTAGGGGAGCTGTTTTTT. This encodes CASTPWLGELFF.